This T cell receptor beta chain appears in the sequencing data of a study of cytomegalovirus exposure and HLA in healthy donors. Study results and limitations: An observed cluster of highly shared sequence variants was recorded as a likely sequencing artifact. Presence/absence results assume similar sequencing depth per donor, which may not hold. TCR beta sequences reportedly predicted the HLA-A and HLA-B alleles of most subjects accurately.

The PCR contained 60 Vbeta and 13 Jbeta primers. Assay used: immunoSEQ multiplex PCR; TCRdb lists only in-frame clones, some missing. This sample has around 190,000 clones; roughly 88% occur once, and the top ten carry under 1.5%. There are 14 residues in the CDR3. CDR1 and CDR2 from the germline V gene are MDHEN and SYDVKM. V was clipped by 6 bases and J by 6 bases; unmatched bases: 9. This clone was seen a handful of times. Its antigen is still unknown. The receptor's source is a girl aged 2-15 years in good health and CMV-seropositive. The genes are TRBV28 and TRBJ1-1; TRBD1 agrees at 8 bases. Sequencing input: PBMCs. CDR3 residues: CASSLTRGLSEAFF. In nucleotides, the CDR3 is TGTGCCAGCAGCCTAACCAGGGGGCTGTCTGAAGCTTTCTTT.